The 26 T cell receptor beta chains below all came from one sample that was sequenced in a study of blood T cell repertoires in COVID-19. Assay used: immunoSEQ multiplex PCR; TCRdb lists only in-frame clones, some missing. The table lists roughly 140,000 clones, roughly 82% of them singletons. The sequencing sample was made of peripheral blood. The receptors shown here come from a man between 65 and 79 years old with acute or convalescent COVID-19.

V and J are TRBV5-1 and TRBJ2-5; 9 bases agree with TRBD1. The V gene's germline CDR1 is SGHRS and CDR2 YFSETQ. V gave up 2 bases and J gave up 5 bases; unmatched junction bases: 10. The CDR3 runs 16 residues. The CDR3 protein is CASSFMMGQGGETQYF. The CDR3 coding sequence is TGCGCCAGCAGCTTCATGATGGGACAGGGTGGGGAGACCCAGTACTTC.

The chain couples TRBV19 to TRBJ2-1; D is unclear. Per germline, CDR1 LNHDA and CDR2 SQIVND (reference sequence). The CDR3 sequence is 16 residues long. V was clipped by 1 base and J by 2 bases, with 12 bases between them. The CDR3 bases are TGTGCCAGTAGTATAGTTGGGCGTTCTCCCTACAATGAGCAGTTCTTC. Translated: CASSIVGRSPYNEQFF.

This clone was counted a single time. This chain connects TRBV5-1 to TRBJ2-1; D is possibly TRBD2 (5 bases). CDR3 size: 13 residues. The germline V gene has CDR1 SGHRS and CDR2 YFSETQ. The V and J ends lost 4 bases and 10 bases respectively, with 15 bases between them. This chain's CDR3 is CASSRAEVGEQFF. The CDR3 nucleotides read TGCGCCAGCAGCAGAGCGGAGGTTGGGGAGCAGTTCTTC.

The chain joins TRBV20-1 to TRBJ2-1; weak D call: TRBD1 (5 bases). The CDR3 is made up of 16 amino acids. Trimming shortened V by 3 bases and J by 4 bases, and 19 bases separated the two germline ends. Looked up from germline, CDR1 is DFQATT and CDR2 is SNEGSKA (reference sequence). CDR3: CSASPPSTAKYNEQFF. The CDR3 DNA follows: TGCAGTGCTAGTCCTCCCTCGACAGCTAAGTACAATGAGCAGTTCTTC.

The chain is built from TRBV18 and TRBJ1-3, with unresolved D. This CDR3 is 13 amino acids long. The germline V gene encodes CDR1 KGHSH and CDR2 LQKENI. Trimming removed 6 bases at V and 4 bases at J, with 10 bases between. This CDR3 is CASSVPGGNTIYF. The CDR3 bases are TGTGCCAGCTCCGTCCCGGGGGGAAACACCATATATTTT.

The chain combines TRBV18 with TRBJ1-1; TRBD1 might be the D (6 bases). The V and J ends lost 5 bases and 1 base respectively, with 14 bases between them. The CDR3 is made up of 15 amino acids. CDR1 and CDR2 from the germline V gene are KGHSH and LQKENI. The CDR3 sequence: CASSSGGQPNTEAFF. CDR3 sequence (DNA): TGTGCCAGCTCATCGGGGGGGCAGCCGAACACTGAAGCTTTCTTT.

This chain connects TRBV7-9 to TRBJ1-1; possible D gene TRBD1, 5 bases. The CDR3 is 16 residues long. Germline CDR1 reads SEHNR; CDR2 reads FQNEAQ (reference sequence). V shed 8 bases and J shed 1 base, with 20 bases lying between them. CDR3 in DNA: TGTGCCAGCGGAAGGGGTGGAGGGGAAAAGAACACTGAAGCTTTCTTT. This codes for CASGRGGGEKNTEAFF.

This chain joins TRBV6-5 and TRBJ1-2, with 7 bases fitting TRBD1. Trimming at V came to 1 base and at J to 8 bases, leaving 10 bases not matched to a gene. CDR1 and CDR2 (germline): MNHEY, SVGAGI. The CDR3 has 15 amino acids. The CDR3 coding sequence is TGTGCCAGCAGTTACTTACAGGGGATTGGGGAAGGCTACACCTTC. Its translation: CASSYLQGIGEGYTF.

CDR3 residues: CASRPRPLSGNTIYF. The CDR3 nucleotides read TGTGCCAGCAGACCCAGGCCTCTCTCTGGAAACACCATATATTTT. The chain carries TRBV6-5 and TRBJ1-3; D unclear. The CDR3 has 15 residues. CDR1 and CDR2 from the germline V gene are MNHEY and SVGAGI. Trimming cost V 6 bases and J 0 bases, with 12 bases left between them.

V gene TRBV7-9 combines with J gene TRBJ1-3, with 7 bases lining up with TRBD1. CDR1 SEHNR and CDR2 FQNEAQ come from the germline V gene (reference sequence). The CDR3 length is 16 residues. V shed 5 bases and J 4 bases; nucleotides not matched to a gene: 11. DNA of the CDR3: TGTGCCAGCAGCCAAACCGGGACAGTCAGGGGAAACACCATATATTTT. It specifies CASSQTGTVRGNTIYF.

V and J are TRBV19 and TRBJ2-1; D is unresolved. Between the trimmed V and J ends, which lost 7 bases and 0 bases, there was a span of 10 bases. Germline CDR1 is LNHDA and CDR2 is SQIVND (reference sequence). CDR3 length: 14 residues. The CDR3 loop is CASTKMSSYNEQFF. The DNA for the CDR3 is TGTGCCAGTACCAAGATGAGCTCCTACAATGAGCAGTTCTTC. The full variable domain, completed using reference TRBV19 and TRBJ2-1, is DGGITQSPKYLFRKEGQNVTLSCEQNLNHDAMYWYRQDPGQGLRLIYYSQIVNDFQKGDIAEGYSVSREKKESFPLTVTSAQKNPTAFYLCASTKMSSYNEQFFGPGTRLTVL.

The chain carries TRBV19 and TRBJ1-6; 8 bases align to TRBD1. Germline lookup yields CDR1 LNHDA and CDR2 SQIVND (reference sequence). The CDR3 runs to 13 residues. V was pared by 8 bases and J by 7 bases, with 4 bases of the junction left unmatched. The CDR3 loop is CASSGQGNSPLHF. The DNA of the CDR3 is TGTGCCAGTTCAGGACAGGGAAATTCACCCCTCCACTTT.

The chain couples TRBV28 to TRBJ2-4; D is perhaps TRBD2 (5 bases). CDR1 MDHEN and CDR2 SYDVKM come from the germline V gene. The CDR3 sequence is 13 residues long. V was pared by 11 bases and J by 2 bases, with 13 bases between. The CDR3 DNA follows: TGTGCCGTGGGAGCGGTTTCCAAAAACATTCAGTACTTC. Residues: CAVGAVSKNIQYF.

The J gene is TRBJ2-1, the V gene TRBV18; 11 positions match TRBD2. The ends lost 5 bases at V and 7 bases at J; junction bases unmatched: 7. There are 15 residues in the CDR3. Germline-derived CDR1 and CDR2 are KGHSH and LQKENI. As DNA, the CDR3 is TGTGCCAGCTCATCCACTAGCGGGAGCGATAATGAGCAGTTCTTC. This sequence encodes CASSSTSGSDNEQFF.

V usage is TRBV30 and J usage is TRBJ1-2, with 8 bases lining up with TRBD1. Germline lookup yields CDR1 GTSNPN and CDR2 SVGIG (reference sequence). The CDR3 length is 14 residues. The J segment lost 6 bases and the V segment lost 0 bases, leaving 6 bases of the junction unmatched. The CDR3 spells CAWSVNRGINGYTF. CDR3 in DNA: TGTGCCTGGAGTGTAAACAGGGGGATTAATGGCTACACCTTC.

The V gene is TRBV5-6, the J gene TRBJ2-1, with a possible D match to TRBD2 (6 bases). With 1 base removed from V and 0 bases from J, the gap between germline ends came to 11 bases. The germline V gene encodes CDR1 SGHDT and CDR2 YYEEEE. CDR3 length equals 16 residues. CDR3 coding DNA: TGTGCCAGCAGCTTGAGGCGGGAAAGCTCCTACAATGAGCAGTTCTTC. Its protein product is CASSLRRESSYNEQFF.

This clone occurred once. V gene TRBV7-8 combines with J gene TRBJ2-5; D may be TRBD2 (6 bases). The germline V gene encodes CDR1 SGHVS and CDR2 FQNEAQ. The V end lost 5 bases, the J end lost 3 bases, and 10 bases lay between the germline ends. The CDR3 length is 13 residues. CDR3 coding DNA: TGTGCCAGCAGCCCAGGGACTGAAGAGACCCAGTACTTC. Amino acids: CASSPGTEETQYF. Supplemented by reference TRBV7-8 and TRBJ2-5, the full variable domain reads GAGVSQSPRYKVAKRGQDVALRCDPISGHVSLFWYQQALGQGPEFLTYFQNEAQLDKSGLPSDRFFAERPEGSVSTLKIQRTQQEDSAVYLCASSPGTEETQYFGPGTRLLVL.

This sequence joins TRBV9 and TRBJ1-2; 8 bases align to TRBD1. Germline values: CDR1 SGDLS, CDR2 YYNGEE. The CDR3 consists of 14 residues. The V and J ends lost 4 bases and 4 bases, in that order; junction bases with no gene match: 6. For the CDR3, the DNA is TGTGCCAGCAGCAACCAGGGGGCTCTCTATGGCTACACCTTC. This codes for CASSNQGALYGYTF. The full variable domain, in which reference TRBV9 and TRBJ1-2 provide the parts outside the CDR3, is DSGVTQTPKHLITATGQRVTLRCSPRSGDLSVYWYQQSLDQGLQFLIQYYNGEERAKGNILERFSAQQFPDLHSELNLSSLELGDSALYFCASSNQGALYGYTFGSGTRLTVV.

This chain connects TRBV5-4 to TRBJ2-3; D is perhaps TRBD2 (6 bases). V was trimmed by 0 bases and J by 10 bases, leaving 15 bases between them. Per germline, CDR1 SGHNT and CDR2 YYREEE (reference sequence). This CDR3 has 14 amino acids. The CDR3 sequence is CASSLGGGETAQYF. The CDR3 DNA reads TGTGCCAGCAGCTTGGGGGGCGGGGAAACGGCGCAGTATTTT.

The chain joins TRBV11-2 to TRBJ2-1, with 9 nucleotides matching TRBD1. CDR1 SGHAT and CDR2 FQNNGV come from the germline V gene. The trim removed 4 bases at V and 6 bases at J, leaving 4 bases unmatched. CDR3 length equals 14 residues. The CDR3 DNA sequence: TGTGCCAGCAGCTCCTGGACAGGGGTCAATGAGCAGTTCTTC. Protein sequence: CASSSWTGVNEQFF.

A single count supports this clone. This chain connects TRBV19 to TRBJ2-7; 7 bases are shared with TRBD2. The germline gives CDR1 LNHDA, CDR2 SQIVND (reference sequence). The ends lost 3 bases at V and 2 bases at J; junction bases unmatched: 10. The CDR3 covers 16 residues. The CDR3 spells CASSIGGRPATYEQYF. The CDR3 DNA reads TGTGCCAGTAGTATCGGGGGGAGACCGGCGACCTACGAGCAGTACTTC.

V gene TRBV6-5 combines with J gene TRBJ1-1; tentative D call: TRBD1 (5 bases). V shed 6 bases and J shed 3 bases, with 17 bases lying between them. The CDR3 sequence is 15 residues long. Germline V gives CDR1 MNHEY, CDR2 SVGAGI. The CDR3, as DNA: TGTGCCAGCAGGATTCAGGGTTCCCGGTACACTGAAGCTTTCTTT. Amino acid sequence: CASRIQGSRYTEAFF.

V usage is TRBV27 and J usage is TRBJ2-3, with D unclear. The CDR3 covers 13 residues. Germline V lookup: CDR1 MNHEY, CDR2 SMNVEV (reference sequence). The V gene lost 2 bases and the J gene lost 6 bases, with 9 bases spanning the gap. The CDR3 DNA is TGTGCCAGCAGTTTAGGTCACTGGGATACGCAGTATTTT. This codes for CASSLGHWDTQYF.

This chain links TRBV7-8 with TRBJ1-2; no definite D call. The V and J ends lost 5 bases and 4 bases respectively, with 11 bases between them. The CDR3 has 13 amino acids. Germline assignment: CDR1 SGHVS and CDR2 FQNEAQ. Here the CDR3 DNA reads TGTGCCAGCAGCCGTACGGACTTCTATGGCTACACCTTC. Its protein product is CASSRTDFYGYTF.

This clone was observed a single time. The V and J genes are TRBV7-2 and TRBJ2-3; 10 bases align to TRBD2. The V gene's germline CDR1 is SGHTA and CDR2 FQGNSA. The length of the CDR3 is 15 residues. With 0 bases clipped from V and 6 bases from J, the junction kept 3 bases outside the gene matches. The CDR3 DNA sequence: TGTGCCAGCAGCTTAGCTAGCGGGGGGCGGGATACGCAGTATTTT. Protein product: CASSLASGGRDTQYF.

This chain joins TRBV2 and TRBJ2-1; 12 bases are shared with TRBD2. The V gene end was trimmed by 8 bases and the J gene end by 12 bases; junction bases not matched to a gene: 11. Germline CDR1 is SNHLY and CDR2 is FYNNEI. The CDR3 loop spans 14 amino acids. CDR3 in DNA: TGTGCCAGCCGTCGGCTAGCGGGAGGGCCGGGGCAGTTCTTC. This encodes CASRRLAGGPGQFF.